These T cell receptor beta chains were read from a single sample in a study of cytomegalovirus exposure and HLA in healthy donors. The method was immunoSEQ multiplex PCR; TCRdb's version includes in-frame clones alone and lacks a portion of them. The sample holds 55,000 to 80,000 clones, 70% to 75% seen once. Sequencing was carried out using PBMCs. Receptors were obtained from a woman under 40 in good health and CMV-seropositive. Each CDR3 is given with its conserved first and last residue. D genes are given only for firm matches. Part of the rows lack a size; the others show once, few, many or a class for expanded clones.

j_call: TRBJ2-1; clone_size: few; d_call: TRBD2; v_call: TRBV6-5; cdr3_aa: CASSSSGGYNEQFF; cdr3_nt: TGTGCCAGCAGTTCTAGCGGGGGATACAATGAGCAGTTCTTC
j_call: TRBJ2-5; clone_size: once; d_call: -; v_call: TRBV30; cdr3_aa: CAWDLRGTQYF; cdr3_nt: TGTGCCTGGGACCTCCGGGGGACCCAGTACTTC
j_call: TRBJ1-1; clone_size: -; d_call: -; v_call: TRBV19; cdr3_aa: CASSKRRNTEAFF; cdr3_nt: TGTGCCAGTAGTAAGAGAAGGAACACTGAAGCTTTCTTT
j_call: TRBJ1-2; clone_size: -; d_call: TRBD1; v_call: TRBV28; cdr3_aa: CASSLEGAWKGYTF; cdr3_nt: TGTGCCAGCAGTTTGGAGGGGGCTTGGAAAGGCTACACCTTC
j_call: TRBJ1-5; clone_size: few; d_call: -; v_call: TRBV7-9; cdr3_aa: CASSRGHGNQPQHF; cdr3_nt: TGTGCCAGCAGCCGGGGACACGGAAATCAGCCCCAGCATTTT
j_call: TRBJ2-3; clone_size: -; d_call: TRBD1; v_call: TRBV28; cdr3_aa: CASSLTGQGYDTQYF; cdr3_nt: TGTGCCAGCAGTTTAACCGGACAGGGATACGATACGCAGTATTTT
j_call: TRBJ2-7; clone_size: -; d_call: TRBD1; v_call: TRBV4-1; cdr3_aa: CASSPFGAARGQYEQYF; cdr3_nt: TGCGCCAGCAGCCCCTTTGGAGCGGCGAGGGGGCAATACGAGCAGTACTTC
j_call: TRBJ2-1; clone_size: -; d_call: TRBD2; v_call: TRBV6-6; cdr3_aa: CASSYELAGSGEQFF; cdr3_nt: TGTGCCAGCAGCTACGAACTAGCGGGGTCGGGTGAGCAGTTCTTC
j_call: TRBJ1-2; clone_size: few; d_call: TRBD1; v_call: TRBV7-2; cdr3_aa: CASSLDRGVGYTF; cdr3_nt: TGTGCCAGCAGCCTGGACAGGGGCGTTGGCTACACCTTC
j_call: TRBJ2-7; clone_size: -; d_call: -; v_call: TRBV13; cdr3_aa: CASSLSRETYEQYF; cdr3_nt: TGTGCCAGCAGCTTGTCGCGGGAAACCTACGAGCAGTACTTC
j_call: TRBJ2-1; clone_size: -; d_call: -; v_call: TRBV25-1; cdr3_aa: CASRTAGYYNEQFF; cdr3_nt: TGTGCCAGCAGAACAGCGGGCTACTACAATGAGCAGTTCTTC
j_call: TRBJ2-1; clone_size: -; d_call: TRBD2; v_call: TRBV7-8; cdr3_aa: CASSLGGTSGIRGEQFF; cdr3_nt: TGTGCCAGCAGCTTAGGGGGGACTAGCGGGATCAGAGGTGAGCAGTTCTTC
j_call: TRBJ2-7; clone_size: -; d_call: TRBD1; v_call: TRBV6-1; cdr3_aa: CASKRTGRNYEQYF; cdr3_nt: TGTGCCAGCAAGAGGACAGGGAGGAACTACGAGCAGTACTTC
j_call: TRBJ2-1; clone_size: -; d_call: -; v_call: TRBV7-7; cdr3_aa: CASSSRTGLSEQFF; cdr3_nt: TGTGCCAGCAGCTCCCGGACTGGCTTAAGTGAGCAGTTCTTC
j_call: TRBJ2-7; clone_size: few; d_call: TRBD2; v_call: TRBV28; cdr3_aa: CASLTSGRNYEQYF; cdr3_nt: TGTGCCAGCCTGACTAGCGGGAGGAACTACGAGCAGTACTTC
j_call: TRBJ2-1; clone_size: -; d_call: -; v_call: TRBV11-2; cdr3_aa: CASSLGGFEQFF; cdr3_nt: TGTGCCAGCAGCTTGGGGGGATTTGAGCAGTTCTTC
j_call: TRBJ2-5; clone_size: -; d_call: -; v_call: TRBV28; cdr3_aa: CASSLGHKTQYF; cdr3_nt: TGTGCCAGCAGTTTAGGACACAAGACCCAGTACTTC
j_call: TRBJ2-2; clone_size: -; d_call: TRBD1; v_call: TRBV6-5; cdr3_aa: CASSWTDRAGTGELFF; cdr3_nt: TGTGCCAGCAGTTGGACGGACAGGGCTGGTACCGGGGAGCTGTTTTTT
j_call: TRBJ1-5; clone_size: once; d_call: TRBD1; v_call: TRBV2; cdr3_aa: CASSELEGAYQPQHF; cdr3_nt: TGTGCCAGCAGTGAACTGGAGGGGGCCTATCAGCCCCAGCATTTT
j_call: TRBJ2-5; clone_size: -; d_call: TRBD1; v_call: TRBV19; cdr3_aa: CATREGGLETQYF; cdr3_nt: TGTGCCACCAGGGAAGGGGGCTTGGAGACCCAGTACTTC
j_call: TRBJ2-7; clone_size: -; d_call: -; v_call: TRBV20-1; cdr3_aa: CSADSPYEQYF; cdr3_nt: TGCAGTGCCGACTCCCCTTACGAGCAGTACTTC
j_call: TRBJ2-7; clone_size: few; d_call: -; v_call: TRBV5-8; cdr3_aa: CASSLSGNEQYF; cdr3_nt: TGTGCCAGCAGCTTATCCGGGAACGAGCAGTACTTC
j_call: TRBJ2-3; clone_size: -; d_call: TRBD2; v_call: TRBV29-1; cdr3_aa: CSVERGLAGGEGSTDTQYF; cdr3_nt: TGCAGCGTTGAAAGGGGACTAGCGGGAGGGGAAGGGAGCACAGATACGCAGTATTTT
j_call: TRBJ1-3; clone_size: -; d_call: -; v_call: TRBV30; cdr3_aa: CAWRGSSGNTIYF; cdr3_nt: TGTGCCTGGAGGGGCAGCTCTGGAAACACCATATATTTT
j_call: TRBJ1-1; clone_size: -; d_call: -; v_call: TRBV7-9; cdr3_aa: CASSFGLGNTEAFF; cdr3_nt: TGTGCCAGCAGCTTCGGGTTGGGGAACACTGAAGCTTTCTTT
j_call: TRBJ1-1; clone_size: -; d_call: -; v_call: TRBV7-9; cdr3_aa: CASSLGGGTGTEAFF; cdr3_nt: TGTGCCAGCAGCTTAGGGGGGGGGACGGGGACTGAAGCTTTCTTT
j_call: TRBJ1-1; clone_size: -; d_call: -; v_call: TRBV5-1; cdr3_aa: CASSLSMNTEAFF; cdr3_nt: TGCGCCAGCAGCTTGTCCATGAACACTGAAGCTTTCTTT
j_call: TRBJ1-1; clone_size: -; d_call: -; v_call: TRBV29-1; cdr3_aa: CSVGDTAFF; cdr3_nt: TGCAGCGTTGGGGACACGGCTTTCTTT
j_call: TRBJ1-5; clone_size: -; d_call: TRBD1; v_call: TRBV29-1; cdr3_aa: CSATQGSNQPQHF; cdr3_nt: TGCAGCGCCACACAGGGGAGCAATCAGCCCCAGCATTTT